This TCR beta chain was documented in a study of metastatic and nonmetastatic thyroid tumors. Study findings and constraints: Reported TCR beta diversity, measured in blood and tumor, was significantly higher for malignant thyroid tumors than for benign nodules.

Authors' methods: A classifier of distant metastasis in papillary thyroid cancer was built from CDR3 differences (across clinicopathological groups). TCRdb re-clonotyped the PCR reads via MiXCR. The V and J calls were determined by TCRdb, not by the authors. The table has about 92,000 clones, around 14% seen once. Every patient was untreated before thyroid surgery. This clone was recorded many times. Its cognate antigen is unknown. The CDR3 runs 14 residues. J lost 4 bases, V lost 4 bases, and 7 bases had no gene match. Germline CDR1 SGDLS, CDR2 YYNGEE. The chain carries TRBV9 and TRBJ2-5, with TRBD2 matching 7 bases. Material for sequencing was blood. This sequence originates from a female donor with papillary thyroid cancer or a benign thyroid nodule (not recorded which). Some clones in this sample may be carry-over from other donors' samples. For the CDR3, the DNA is TGTGCCAGCAGCCTCCTGGGGGGGGGAGAGACCCAGTACTTC. Translating gives CASSLLGGGETQYF.